This TCR beta chain stems from a study of Ad26.COV2.S vaccination and SARS-CoV-2 variants. Overall study: The authors gave Ad26.COV2.S intramuscularly, either once or twice 56 days apart.

As concerns this clone: Within the sample, other DNA sequences also encode this same CDR3.

Regarding treatment: 15 to 20 received Ad26.COV2.S at low or high dose, single or two shots; about five received placebo; per-sample allocation not given. Day 63 after the first vaccine or placebo injection was the time point for sampling. It was Wuhan-strain SARS-CoV-2 spike that the Ad26 vaccine vector expressed. The CDR3 has 13 residues. The V and J ends lost 6 bases and 2 bases respectively, with 10 bases between them. CDR1 is MNHEY and CDR2 is SVGAGI in the germline V gene. TCRdb's copy holds only in-frame clones and misses some; the assay was immunoSEQ multiplex PCR. Here the sample spans about 680,000 clones, 80% to 90% being singletons.

This TCR was sampled from a person aged 18 to 65 who received the Ad26.COV2.S COVID-19 vaccine or a placebo. Sequenced material: peripheral blood, taken in a trial of Ad26.COV2.S vaccine versus placebo. The V and J genes are TRBV6-5 and TRBJ1-2; the D gene is possibly TRBD1 (5 bases). CDR3 residues: CASSQGPNYGYTF. The CDR3 nucleotides read TGTGCCAGCAGCCAGGGACCGAACTATGGCTACACCTTC.